One sample yielded the 22 T cell receptor beta chains listed below, sequenced in a study of a mutant IDH1 vaccine in newly diagnosed glioma. Sample time point: baseline, week 1 (first vaccination visit). Treatment in this sample: pre-vaccination baseline after standard-of-care therapy. Profiled with immunoSEQ multiplex PCR; TCRdb holds only in-frame clones, not every one. The sample lists approximately 16,000 clones, 95% occurring once. The specimen was peripheral blood mononuclear cells (PBMCs), collected from a glioma patient treated with radiotherapy, temozolomide or both. The receptors were gathered from a woman younger than 35 with glioma. Some clones in this sample may be carry-over from other donors' samples.

This clone was detected only a few times. The V call is TRBV6-5, the J call TRBJ2-1; TRBD1 agrees at 7 bases. The germline gives CDR1 MNHEY, CDR2 SVGAGI. V lost 8 bases, J lost 1 base, and 5 bases stayed unmatched. CDR3 length: 14 amino acids. The CDR3 region is CASSDRASYNEQFF. CDR3 DNA sequence: TGTGCCAGCTCTGACAGGGCTTCCTACAATGAGCAGTTCTTC.

This chain connects TRBV4-1 to TRBJ2-7; weak D call: TRBD1 (5 bases). The CDR3 is made up of 15 amino acids. The V gene lost 0 bases and the J gene lost 3 bases, with 12 bases spanning the gap. Germline V gene data show CDR1 as MGHRA and CDR2 as YSYEKL. This CDR3 reads CASSQDIGQGYEQYF. The CDR3 coding sequence is TGCGCCAGCAGCCAAGATATCGGGCAGGGCTACGAGCAGTACTTC.

CDR3 nucleotides: TGTGCCATCGGGCAACAGGGGTATGGAAACACCATATATTTT. Amino acid sequence: CAIGQQGYGNTIYF. The rearrangement links TRBV10-3 to TRBJ1-3; 7 bases are shared with TRBD1. V lost 8 bases to trimming and J lost 3 bases; unmatched junction nucleotides: 7. This CDR3 comprises 14 residues. Germline loops: CDR1 ENHRY, CDR2 SYGVKD.

DNA of the CDR3: TGTGCCAGCAGCTTAGGGGGTTCCCCTACAAAGGGCTACACCTTC. Its translation: CASSLGGSPTKGYTF. The V and J genes are TRBV7-9 and TRBJ1-2; D is unclear. The CDR3 consists of 15 residues. Trimming took off 1 base at V and 8 bases at J, with 17 bases between the two ends. Germline V gene sequence: CDR1 SEHNR, CDR2 FQNEAQ (reference sequence).

The CDR3 region has the DNA TGCGCCAGCAGCCCTCATCAAACAGCTAATGAAAAACTGTTTTTT. This encodes CASSPHQTANEKLFF. The chain links TRBV4-3 to TRBJ1-4; D gene ambiguous. This CDR3 contains 15 residues. Germline CDR1 LGHNA, CDR2 YSLEER. V lost 4 bases and J 3 bases, leaving 12 bases between the germline ends.

This chain connects TRBV18 to TRBJ1-5; D perhaps matches TRBD1 (6 bases). Germline V gene sequence: CDR1 KGHSH, CDR2 LQKENI. Trimming shortened V by 3 bases and J by 5 bases, and 8 bases separated the two germline ends. The CDR3 contains 13 residues. In DNA form, the CDR3 reads TGTGCCAGCTCACCTTCAGGGGATCAGCCCCAGCATTTT. Protein sequence: CASSPSGDQPQHF.

The chain combines TRBV30 with TRBJ2-5; 8 nucleotides agree with TRBD2. Germline CDR1 and CDR2: GTSNPN and SVGIG (reference sequence). After removal of 0 bases from V and 0 bases from J, the junction contained 3 bases not matched to a gene. There are 15 residues in the CDR3. This CDR3 is CAWSVQAGDQETQYF. The CDR3, as DNA: TGTGCCTGGAGTGTCCAAGCGGGGGACCAAGAGACCCAGTACTTC.

V usage is TRBV6-5 and J usage is TRBJ1-2, with D maybe TRBD1 (5 bases). This CDR3 has 13 amino acids. With 6 bases removed from V and 4 bases from J, the gap between germline ends came to 12 bases. Germline V CDR1 and CDR2: MNHEY, SVGAGI. The CDR3 DNA sequence: TGTGCCAGCAGGCTGGGGCGCGGCTATGGCTACACCTTC. It encodes CASRLGRGYGYTF.

V is TRBV28 and J is TRBJ1-2; the D is unclear. Trimming stripped 10 bases from V and 0 bases from J, with 15 bases between. This CDR3 is 14 amino acids long. Germline V gives CDR1 MDHEN, CDR2 SYDVKM. The CDR3 loop is CATNGVTSNYGYTF. The CDR3 DNA reads as TGTGCCACTAATGGGGTCACCTCTAACTATGGCTACACCTTC.

This chain connects TRBV19 to TRBJ1-5; tentative D call: TRBD1 (6 bases). Germline-derived CDR1 and CDR2 are LNHDA and SQIVND (reference sequence). The CDR3 contains 12 residues. CDR3 bases: TGTGGAACAGGGTTGGGTTTGCAGCCCCAGCATTTT. It yields the protein CGTGLGLQPQHF.

The chain has TRBV2 and TRBJ1-5; D not certain. The V end was cut by 4 bases, the J end by 6 bases, with 16 bases between. This CDR3 spans 15 amino acids. Germline loops: CDR1 SNHLY, CDR2 FYNNEI. The DNA for the CDR3 is TGTGCCAGCAGTGGCGTGGGAGTCCCTGGTCAGCCCCAGCATTTT. Protein sequence: CASSGVGVPGQPQHF.

This chain links TRBV5-1 with TRBJ2-1; 7 nucleotides align to TRBD1. Looked up from germline, CDR1 is SGHRS and CDR2 is YFSETQ. V gave up 4 bases and J gave up 0 bases; unmatched junction bases: 4. This CDR3 has 15 residues. In nucleotides, the CDR3 is TGCGCCAGCAGCGGACAGGTTAGCTCCTACAATGAGCAGTTCTTC. It translates to CASSGQVSSYNEQFF.

The chain employs TRBV2 and TRBJ1-1; D is unclear. The CDR3 sequence is 12 residues long. Looked up from germline, CDR1 is SNHLY and CDR2 is FYNNEI. V lost 6 bases and J 4 bases, leaving 9 bases between the germline ends. The CDR3 reads CASSRRITEAFF. The CDR3 bases are TGTGCCAGCAGCCGCAGGATCACTGAAGCTTTCTTT.

This clone appeared once. The chain has TRBV11-3 and TRBJ2-1; D is perhaps TRBD2 (5 bases). This CDR3 spans 14 amino acids. The germline V gene has CDR1 SGHNT and CDR2 YENEEA. V dropped 3 bases and J dropped 3 bases, with 9 bases sitting between them. The CDR3 DNA follows: TGTGCCAGCAGCTTTTCGGGGATCTACAATGAGCAGTTCTTC. It translates to CASSFSGIYNEQFF.

The CDR3 reads CASRTLNTIYF. In DNA form, the CDR3 reads TGTGCCAGCAGGACCCTAAACACCATATATTTT. The chain combines TRBV28 with TRBJ1-3, with no clear D. Deletions cut 6 bases from V and 6 bases from J, with 6 bases between. CDR3 size: 11 residues. Germline loops: CDR1 MDHEN, CDR2 SYDVKM.

CDR3 in amino acids: CASRTPPGQGDYEQYF. CDR3 nucleotide sequence: TGTGCCAGCAGGACCCCACCGGGACAGGGAGATTACGAGCAGTACTTC. The rearrangement joins TRBV28 to TRBJ2-7; TRBD1 matches at 9 bases. The CDR3 runs 16 residues. Germline lookup yields CDR1 MDHEN and CDR2 SYDVKM. V lost 6 bases and J lost 4; bases outside the gene matches: 13.

The J gene is TRBJ1-1, the V gene TRBV27; 7 bases line up with TRBD1. V lost 7 bases to trimming and J lost 5 bases; unmatched junction nucleotides: 13. The CDR3 consists of 15 residues. Germline V gene sequence: CDR1 MNHEY, CDR2 SMNVEV (reference sequence). The CDR3 here is CASIRRFDRDTEAFF. The CDR3 DNA sequence: TGTGCCAGCATCCGCCGCTTCGACAGGGATACTGAAGCTTTCTTT.

This chain uses TRBV2 with TRBJ1-5; TRBD1 matches 9 bases. Per germline, CDR1 SNHLY and CDR2 FYNNEI. CDR3 size: 16 residues. The ends lost 5 bases at V and 1 base at J; junction bases unmatched: 6. The CDR3 DNA reads as TGTGCCAGCAGTACACAGGGGGCCGGGAGCAATCAGCCCCAGCATTTT. It encodes CASSTQGAGSNQPQHF. The entire variable domain, with the rest obtained from reference TRBV2 and TRBJ1-5, is as follows: EPEVTQTPSHQVTQMGQEVILRCVPISNHLYFYWYRQILGQKVEFLVSFYNNEISEKSEIFDDQFSVERPDGSNFTLKIRSTKLEDSAMYFCASSTQGAGSNQPQHFGDGTRLSIL.

V is TRBV6-1 and J is TRBJ2-5, with 7 bases lining up with TRBD2. The CDR3 has 15 residues. CDR1 is MNHNS, CDR2 SASEGT, per germline. V lost 6 bases to trimming and J lost 1 base; unmatched junction nucleotides: 8. For the CDR3, the DNA is TGTGCCAGCAGAGGATGGGCTAGCGGCCAAGAGACCCAGTACTTC. It is translated as CASRGWASGQETQYF.

The CDR3 here is CASSLDRASNQPQHF. The CDR3 bases are TGTGCCAGCAGCTTGGACAGGGCCAGCAATCAGCCCCAGCATTTT. This chain joins TRBV7-8 and TRBJ1-5, with 8 bases aligning to TRBD1. The V gene's germline CDR1 is SGHVS and CDR2 FQNEAQ. Trimming took 3 bases from V and 1 from J; bases not matched to a gene: 2. The CDR3 loop spans 15 amino acids.

The chain recombines TRBV5-6 with TRBJ1-5; 7 bases are shared with TRBD1. V trimming: 2 bases; J trimming: 1 base; junction bases outside the gene matches: 6. This CDR3 has 16 amino acids. Germline V gives CDR1 SGHDT, CDR2 YYEEEE. The CDR3 loop reads CASSFQGGVSNQPQHF. The CDR3 DNA reads as TGTGCCAGCAGCTTCCAGGGGGGGGTGAGCAATCAGCCCCAGCATTTT.

This chain joins TRBV10-3 and TRBJ2-3; D is ambiguous. There are 11 residues in the CDR3. Germline lookup yields CDR1 ENHRY and CDR2 SYGVKD. V lost 6 bases, J lost 5 bases, and 6 bases lay in between. This CDR3 is CAIRAQDTQYF. CDR3 bases: TGTGCCATCAGGGCCCAAGATACGCAGTATTTT.